This T cell receptor (beta chain) was obtained from a study of blood T cell repertoires in COVID-19 (dated by TCRdb to 2018 to 2020). For the wider study: Collaborator samples came from the United States, Italy and Spain and covered acute and convalescent phases of COVID-19. The material from the prospective study consisted of cDNA or gDNA derived from T cells, B-cell-depleted T cells, or PBMCs. The dataset comprised deeply sampled blood TCRbeta repertoires from subjects exposed to, actively infected with, or recovered from COVID-19. The repertoires were made available in a free public database intended to serve as a resource for research on the immune response to SARS-CoV-2. The samples were drawn from the first 160 participants of the ongoing ImmuneRACE study and from more than 1,000 subjects provided by 6 global collaborators. Nearly every sample came with metadata listing a de-identified subject ID, COVID-19 status, age in years and sex. Where HLA class I and class II types were available, the types were taken from metadata supplied by the sample provider, not from assay-based typing. General findings and caveats noted by the study authors: How much clinical and demographic metadata was included differed by source and by participant, and the metadata was provided uncurated.

Reading from cysteine to phenylalanine, the CDR3 counts 14 amino acids. This entry keeps only the CDR3 DNA: 42 bases, framed from base 1. V is pared back by 3 bases and J by 4 bases, with 10 bases lying between the germline termini. The germline V gene supplies CDR1 KGHSH and CDR2 LQKENI. TCRbeta CDR3 regions were amplified from genomic DNA using the immunoSEQ Assay, a bias-controlled multiplex PCR. Processing in the source paper ran as follows. The number of nucleated cells in each sample was estimated by amplification of reference gene primers within the assay. To quantify the absolute abundance of each unique TCRbeta CDR3 rearrangement, sequence reads were collapsed and filtered. Productive Simpson clonality was computed per sample as the square root of Simpson's diversity index over productive rearrangements. TCRdb retrieved this table from immuneACCESS and kept in-frame rearrangements only. Not all clones are present; in checked studies, unresolved V genes account for under half, and no reason is known for the remainder. V, J and clone size were drawn from that table, and D and trimming were deduced from the DNA. Here the sample has roughly 200,000 clones; roughly 84% occur a single time. Less than 20% of the sample belongs to the ten largest clones.

Points on this clone: Its binding antigen is unknown. No qualities accompany the bases; no much larger clone lies one base away.

Whole blood was collected in K2EDTA tubes by collaborating institutions according to the institutions' own protocols. For TCRbeta analysis, collaborators shipped samples in one of three forms: frozen whole blood, isolated PBMCs, or DNA extracted from either of those sample types. Sequencing was performed on peripheral blood. The source of this sequence is a human donor in a cohort sampled during active COVID-19. The rearranged segments are TRBV18 and TRBJ1-3; the D gene lacks a confident call. The sequenced DNA is TGTGCCAGCTCACCCCGTTCTGTCGGAAACACCATATATTTT. Translation gives CASSPRSVGNTIYF. Full variable domain (CDR3 extended with the reference TRBV18 and TRBJ1-3 proteins): NAGVMQNPRHLVRRRGQEARLRCSPMKGHSHVYWYRQLPEEGLKFMVYLQKENIIDESGMPKERFSAEFPKEGPSILRIQQVVRGDSAAYFCASSPRSVGNTIYFGEGSWLTVV.